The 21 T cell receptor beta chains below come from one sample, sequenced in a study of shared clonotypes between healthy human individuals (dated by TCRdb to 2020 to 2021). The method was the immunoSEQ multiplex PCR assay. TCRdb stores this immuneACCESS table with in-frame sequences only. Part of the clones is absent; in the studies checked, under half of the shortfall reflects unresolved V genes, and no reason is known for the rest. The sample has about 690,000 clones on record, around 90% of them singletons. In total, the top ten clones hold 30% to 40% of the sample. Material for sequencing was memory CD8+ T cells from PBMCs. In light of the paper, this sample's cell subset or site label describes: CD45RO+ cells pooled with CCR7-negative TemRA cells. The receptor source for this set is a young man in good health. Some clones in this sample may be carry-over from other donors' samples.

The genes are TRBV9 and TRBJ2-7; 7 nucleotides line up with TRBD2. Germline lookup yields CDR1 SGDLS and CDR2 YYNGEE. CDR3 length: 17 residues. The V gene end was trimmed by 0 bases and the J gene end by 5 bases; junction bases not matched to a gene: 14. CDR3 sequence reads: CASSVERGDTGAHEQYF. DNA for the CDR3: TGTGCCAGCAGCGTAGAGCGGGGCGACACTGGCGCCCACGAGCAGTACTTC.

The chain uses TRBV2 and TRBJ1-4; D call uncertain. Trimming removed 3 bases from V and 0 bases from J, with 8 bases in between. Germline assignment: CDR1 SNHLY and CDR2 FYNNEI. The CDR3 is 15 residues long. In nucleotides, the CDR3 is TGTGCCAGCAGTGACAGGCGGACAACTAATGAAAAACTGTTTTTT. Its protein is CASSDRRTTNEKLFF.

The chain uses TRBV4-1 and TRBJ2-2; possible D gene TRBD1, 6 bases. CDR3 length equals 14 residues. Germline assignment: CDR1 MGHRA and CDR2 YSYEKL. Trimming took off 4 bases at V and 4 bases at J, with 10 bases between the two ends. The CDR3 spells CASSPDSATGELFF. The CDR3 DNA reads TGCGCCAGCAGCCCGGACAGTGCCACCGGGGAGCTGTTTTTT.

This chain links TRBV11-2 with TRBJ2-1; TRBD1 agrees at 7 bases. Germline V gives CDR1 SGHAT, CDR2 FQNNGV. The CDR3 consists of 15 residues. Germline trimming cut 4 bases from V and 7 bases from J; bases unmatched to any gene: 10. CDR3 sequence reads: CASSSRQGSVNEQFF. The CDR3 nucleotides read TGTGCCAGCAGCTCCAGACAGGGTTCGGTGAATGAGCAGTTCTTC.

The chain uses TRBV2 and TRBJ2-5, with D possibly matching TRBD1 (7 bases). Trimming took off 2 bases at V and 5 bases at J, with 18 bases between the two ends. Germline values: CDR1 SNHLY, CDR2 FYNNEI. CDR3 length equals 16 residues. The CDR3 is CASSERRVAGGETQYF. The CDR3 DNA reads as TGTGCCAGCAGTGAAAGGCGGGTGGCAGGGGGGGAGACCCAGTACTTC.

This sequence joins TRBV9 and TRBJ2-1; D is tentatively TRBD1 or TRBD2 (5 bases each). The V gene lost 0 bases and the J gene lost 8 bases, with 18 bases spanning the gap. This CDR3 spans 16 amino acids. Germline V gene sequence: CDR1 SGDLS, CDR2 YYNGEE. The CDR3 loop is CASSVAGTIVGDEQFF. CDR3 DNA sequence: TGTGCCAGCAGCGTAGCCGGGACCATTGTGGGCGATGAGCAGTTCTTC. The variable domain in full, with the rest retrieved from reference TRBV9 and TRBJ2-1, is DSGVTQTPKHLITATGQRVTLRCSPRSGDLSVYWYQQSLDQGLQFLIQYYNGEERAKGNILERFSAQQFPDLHSELNLSSLELGDSALYFCASSVAGTIVGDEQFFGPGTRLTVL.

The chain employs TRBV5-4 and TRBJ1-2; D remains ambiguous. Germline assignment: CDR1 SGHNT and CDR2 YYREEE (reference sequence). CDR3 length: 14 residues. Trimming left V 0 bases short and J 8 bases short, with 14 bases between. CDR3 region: CASSLEGVSLGYTF. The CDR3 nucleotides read TGTGCCAGCAGCTTGGAGGGCGTGTCGTTAGGCTACACCTTC.

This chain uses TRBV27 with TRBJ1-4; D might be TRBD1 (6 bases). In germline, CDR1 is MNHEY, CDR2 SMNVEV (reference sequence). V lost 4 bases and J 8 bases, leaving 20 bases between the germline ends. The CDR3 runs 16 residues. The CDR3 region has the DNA TGTGCCAGCAGTTCCTTACAGGGAAAGCTTACAGAAAAACTGTTTTTT. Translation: CASSSLQGKLTEKLFF.

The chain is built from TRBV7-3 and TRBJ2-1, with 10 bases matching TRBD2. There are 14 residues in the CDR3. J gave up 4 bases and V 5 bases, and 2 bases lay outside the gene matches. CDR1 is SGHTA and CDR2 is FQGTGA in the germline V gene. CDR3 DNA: TGTGCCAGCAGCCAAGCGGGAGGGTACAATGAGCAGTTCTTC. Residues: CASSQAGGYNEQFF.

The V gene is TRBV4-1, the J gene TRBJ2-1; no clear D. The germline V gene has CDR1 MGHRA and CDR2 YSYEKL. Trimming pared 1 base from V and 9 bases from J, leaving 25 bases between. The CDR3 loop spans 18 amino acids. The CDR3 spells CASSQGTGPRTAVGEQFF. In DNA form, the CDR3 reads TGCGCCAGCAGCCAAGGGACGGGTCCCCGGACGGCCGTGGGTGAGCAGTTCTTC.

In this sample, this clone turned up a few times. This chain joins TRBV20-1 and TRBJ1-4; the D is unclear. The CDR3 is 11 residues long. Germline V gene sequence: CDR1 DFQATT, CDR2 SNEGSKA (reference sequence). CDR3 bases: TGCAGCATCCCGGGAACCGAGGGACTGTTTTTT. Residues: CSIPGTEGLFF.

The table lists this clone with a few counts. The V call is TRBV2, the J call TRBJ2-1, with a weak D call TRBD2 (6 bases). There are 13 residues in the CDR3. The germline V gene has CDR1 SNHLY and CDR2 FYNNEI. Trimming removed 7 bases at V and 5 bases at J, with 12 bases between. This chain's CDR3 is CASTGGRDNEQFF. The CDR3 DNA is TGTGCCAGCACCGGGGGACGGGACAATGAGCAGTTCTTC.

CDR3 bases: TGTGCCAGCAGACCTGGACAGGGAATCGCTAGCACAGATACGCAGTATTTT. It is translated as CASRPGQGIASTDTQYF. The chain joins TRBV5-5 to TRBJ2-3; 8 bases fit TRBD1. J gave up 0 bases and V 5 bases, and 11 bases lay outside the gene matches. Germline CDR1 SGHKS, CDR2 YYEKEE (reference sequence). The CDR3 is 17 residues long. Complete variable domain (other parts from reference TRBV5-5 and TRBJ2-3): DAGVTQSPTHLIKTRGQQVTLRCSPISGHKSVSWYQQVLGQGPQFIFQYYEKEERGRGNFPDRFSARQFPNYSSELNVNALLLGDSALYLCASRPGQGIASTDTQYFGPGTRLTVL.

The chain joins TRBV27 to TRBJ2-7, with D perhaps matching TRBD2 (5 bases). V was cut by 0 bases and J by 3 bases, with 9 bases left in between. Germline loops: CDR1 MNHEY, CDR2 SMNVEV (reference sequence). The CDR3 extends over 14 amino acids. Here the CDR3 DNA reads TGTGCCAGCAGTTTATCATCTCGGGGCTACGAGCAGTACTTC. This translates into CASSLSSRGYEQYF.

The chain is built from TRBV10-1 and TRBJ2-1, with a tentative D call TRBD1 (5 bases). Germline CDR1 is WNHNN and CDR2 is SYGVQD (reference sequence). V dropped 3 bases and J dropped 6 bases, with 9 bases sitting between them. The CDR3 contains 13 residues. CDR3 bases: TGCGCCAGCAGTGACCGAAGGGGCAATGAGCAGTTCTTC. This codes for CASSDRRGNEQFF.

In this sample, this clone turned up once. CDR3 residues: CASSESSGSLNGELFF. CDR3 bases: TGCGCCAGCAGTGAGTCCAGCGGGAGTTTGAACGGGGAGCTGTTTTTT. The chain links TRBV10-1 to TRBJ2-2, with 8 bases lining up with TRBD2. The CDR3 is made up of 16 amino acids. V shed 0 bases and J 7 bases; nucleotides not matched to a gene: 7. Germline V gene lookup returns CDR1 WNHNN and CDR2 SYGVQD (reference sequence).

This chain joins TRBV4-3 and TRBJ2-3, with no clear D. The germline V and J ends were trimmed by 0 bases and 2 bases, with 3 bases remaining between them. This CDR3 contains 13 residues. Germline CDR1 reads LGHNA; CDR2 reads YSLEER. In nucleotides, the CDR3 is TGCGCCAGCAGCCAAGAATTCACAGATACGCAGTATTTT. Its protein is CASSQEFTDTQYF.

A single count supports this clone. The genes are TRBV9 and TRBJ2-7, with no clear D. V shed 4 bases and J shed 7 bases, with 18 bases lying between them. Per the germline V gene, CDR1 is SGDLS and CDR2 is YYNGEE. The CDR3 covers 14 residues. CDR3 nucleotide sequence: TGTGCCAGCAGCTCCTTAGCCGACATGAGGGAGCAGTACTTC. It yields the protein CASSSLADMREQYF.

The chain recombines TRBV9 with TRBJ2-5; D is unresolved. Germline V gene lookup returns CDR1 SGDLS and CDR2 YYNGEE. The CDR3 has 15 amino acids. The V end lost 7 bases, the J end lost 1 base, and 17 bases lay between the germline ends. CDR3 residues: CASSSPSPVQETQYF. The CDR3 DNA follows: TGTGCCAGCTCCAGCCCCTCACCGGTCCAAGAGACCCAGTACTTC. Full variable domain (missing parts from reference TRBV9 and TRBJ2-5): DSGVTQTPKHLITATGQRVTLRCSPRSGDLSVYWYQQSLDQGLQFLIQYYNGEERAKGNILERFSAQQFPDLHSELNLSSLELGDSALYFCASSSPSPVQETQYFGPGTRLLVL.

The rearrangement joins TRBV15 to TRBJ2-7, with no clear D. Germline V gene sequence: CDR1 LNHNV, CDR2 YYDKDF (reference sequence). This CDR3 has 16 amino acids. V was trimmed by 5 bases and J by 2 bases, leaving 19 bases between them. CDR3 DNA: TGTGCCACCAGCCCCCATCTCAGAAATTCTACCTACGAGCAGTACTTC. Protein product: CATSPHLRNSTYEQYF.

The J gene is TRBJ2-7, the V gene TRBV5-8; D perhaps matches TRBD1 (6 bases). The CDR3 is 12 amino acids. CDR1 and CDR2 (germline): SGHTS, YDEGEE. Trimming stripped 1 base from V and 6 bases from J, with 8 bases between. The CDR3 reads CASSLTGLEQYF. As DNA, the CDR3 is TGTGCCAGCAGCTTGACAGGGCTCGAGCAGTACTTC.